This T cell receptor beta chain is from a study of blood T cell repertoires in COVID-19. Study-wide context: The cDNA or gDNA used as material had been derived from T cells, B-cell-depleted T cells, or PBMCs.

Using immunoSEQ multiplex PCR, the repertoire was profiled, and TCRdb retains in-frame clones only, with some absent. The data contain about 71,000 clones, over 80% of them singletons. Trimming cost V 6 bases and J 6 bases, with 17 bases left between them. CDR1 and CDR2 from the germline V gene are SQVTM and ANQGSEA. The CDR3 has 13 amino acids. The V gene is TRBV29-1, the J gene TRBJ1-2; weak D call: TRBD1 (6 bases). The receptor comes from a human donor in a cohort sampled during active COVID-19. The source material was peripheral blood. In nucleotides, the CDR3 is TGCAGCGTCACCTCTACAGGGACCCATGGCTACACCTTC. Its translation is CSVTSTGTHGYTF.